This T cell receptor beta chain was sequenced for a study of OX40 agonist ivuxolimab in advanced cancers. Findings and caveats of the study: People who partly responded at 0.1-3.0 mg/kg had some of the least clonal expansion seen.

Germline V gene lookup returns CDR1 LGHNA and CDR2 YSLEER. With 3 bases removed from V and 2 bases from J, the gap between germline ends came to 13 bases. The CDR3 contains 15 residues. Assay used: immunoSEQ multiplex PCR; TCRdb lists only in-frame clones, some missing. The sample comprises fewer than 120,000 clones, about nine tenths of which are singletons, and around 0.27% rests with the top ten. Remarks on this clone: What it binds is not known.

Specimen: CD4+ or CD8+ T cells sorted from blood, collected in a trial of the OX40 agonist ivuxolimab. The chain joins TRBV4-3 to TRBJ1-1; D ambiguous. This receptor was obtained from an adult with an advanced solid tumor such as melanoma, head and neck, liver or kidney cancer. As DNA, the CDR3 is TGCGCCAGCAGCCAGAGTGTAGAGGGAAACACTGAAGCTTTCTTT. It codes for CASSQSVEGNTEAFF.